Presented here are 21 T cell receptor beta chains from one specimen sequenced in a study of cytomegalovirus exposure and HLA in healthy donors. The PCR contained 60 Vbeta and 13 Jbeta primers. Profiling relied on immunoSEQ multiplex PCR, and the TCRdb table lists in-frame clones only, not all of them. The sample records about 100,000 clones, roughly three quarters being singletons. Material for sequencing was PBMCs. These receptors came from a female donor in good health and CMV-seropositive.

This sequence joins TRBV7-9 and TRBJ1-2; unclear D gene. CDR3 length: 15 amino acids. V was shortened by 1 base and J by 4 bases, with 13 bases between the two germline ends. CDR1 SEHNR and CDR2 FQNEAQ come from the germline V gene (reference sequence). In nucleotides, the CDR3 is TGTGCCAGCAGCTTAGACCCGCAGGTTTTCTATGGCTACACCTTC. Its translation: CASSLDPQVFYGYTF.

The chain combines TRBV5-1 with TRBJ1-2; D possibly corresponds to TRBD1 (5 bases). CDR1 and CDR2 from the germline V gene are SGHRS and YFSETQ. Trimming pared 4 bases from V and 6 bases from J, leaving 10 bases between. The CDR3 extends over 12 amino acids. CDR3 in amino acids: CASSRGTNGYTF. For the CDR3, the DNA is TGCGCCAGCAGCCGCGGGACGAATGGCTACACCTTC.

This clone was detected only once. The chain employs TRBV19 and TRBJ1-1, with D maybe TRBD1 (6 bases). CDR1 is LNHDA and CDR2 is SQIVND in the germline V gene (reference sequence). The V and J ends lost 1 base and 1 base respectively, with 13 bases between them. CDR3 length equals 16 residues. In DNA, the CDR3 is TGTGCCAGTAGTATAGGGACACGGGGGGCGAACACTGAAGCTTTCTTT. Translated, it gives CASSIGTRGANTEAFF.

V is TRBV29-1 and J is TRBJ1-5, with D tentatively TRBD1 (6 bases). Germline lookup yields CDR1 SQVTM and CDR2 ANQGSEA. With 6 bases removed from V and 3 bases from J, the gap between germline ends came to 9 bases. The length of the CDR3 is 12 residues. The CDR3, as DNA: TGCAGCGTACAGGGTGCCAATCAGCCCCAGCATTTT. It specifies CSVQGANQPQHF.

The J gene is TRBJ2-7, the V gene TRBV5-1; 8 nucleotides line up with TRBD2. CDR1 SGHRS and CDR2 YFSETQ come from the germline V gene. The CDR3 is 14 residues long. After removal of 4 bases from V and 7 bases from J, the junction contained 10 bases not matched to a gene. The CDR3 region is CASSRGGTGTEQYF. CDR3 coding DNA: TGCGCCAGCAGCCGGGGGGGGACGGGTACGGAGCAGTACTTC.

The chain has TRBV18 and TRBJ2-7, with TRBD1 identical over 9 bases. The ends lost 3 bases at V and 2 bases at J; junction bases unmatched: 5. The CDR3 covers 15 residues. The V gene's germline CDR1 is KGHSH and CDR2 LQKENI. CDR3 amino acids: CASSPGTGSTYEQYF. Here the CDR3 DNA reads TGTGCCAGCTCACCCGGGACAGGGAGTACCTACGAGCAGTACTTC.

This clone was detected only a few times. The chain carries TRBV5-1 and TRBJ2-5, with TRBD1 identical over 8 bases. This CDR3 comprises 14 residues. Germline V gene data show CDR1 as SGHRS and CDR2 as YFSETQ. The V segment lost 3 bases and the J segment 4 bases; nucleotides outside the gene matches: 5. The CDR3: CASSSGQGRETQYF. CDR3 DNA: TGCGCCAGCAGCTCCGGACAGGGAAGAGAGACCCAGTACTTC. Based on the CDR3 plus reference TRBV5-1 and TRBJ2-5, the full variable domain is KAGVTQTPRYLIKTRGQQVTLSCSPISGHRSVSWYQQTPGQGLQFLFEYFSETQRNKGNFPGRFSGRQFSNSRSEMNVSTLELGDSALYLCASSSGQGRETQYFGPGTRLLVL.

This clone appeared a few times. The CDR3 nucleotides are TGTGCCACCAGCAGGGGGTCGGCAGGGGCCACGGATACGCAGTATTTT. Translating it yields CATSRGSAGATDTQYF. The chain recombines TRBV15 with TRBJ2-3; maybe TRBD1 (6 bases). V lost 3 bases, J lost 6 bases, and 19 bases lay in between. In germline, CDR1 is LNHNV, CDR2 YYDKDF (reference sequence). This CDR3 has 16 residues.

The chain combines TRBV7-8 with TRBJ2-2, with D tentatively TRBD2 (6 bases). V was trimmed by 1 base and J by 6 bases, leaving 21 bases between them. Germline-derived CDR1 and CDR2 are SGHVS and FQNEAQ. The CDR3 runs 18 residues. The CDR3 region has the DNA TGTGCCAGCAGCTTAGAAACTTTCCTAGCGCAAGGGGCCGGGGAGCTGTTTTTT. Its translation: CASSLETFLAQGAGELFF.

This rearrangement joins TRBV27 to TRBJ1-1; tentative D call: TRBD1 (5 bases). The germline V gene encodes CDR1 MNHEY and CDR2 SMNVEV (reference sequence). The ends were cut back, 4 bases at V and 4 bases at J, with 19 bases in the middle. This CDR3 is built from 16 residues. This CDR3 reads CASSSPSGGPVTEAFF. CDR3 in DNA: TGTGCCAGCAGTTCACCCTCGGGGGGTCCGGTCACTGAAGCTTTCTTT.

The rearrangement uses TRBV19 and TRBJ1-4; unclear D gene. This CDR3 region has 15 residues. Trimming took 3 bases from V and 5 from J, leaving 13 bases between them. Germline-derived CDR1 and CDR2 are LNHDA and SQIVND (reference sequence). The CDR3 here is CASSMGGRWNEKLFF. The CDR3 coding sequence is TGTGCCAGTAGTATGGGAGGCCGATGGAATGAAAAACTGTTTTTT.

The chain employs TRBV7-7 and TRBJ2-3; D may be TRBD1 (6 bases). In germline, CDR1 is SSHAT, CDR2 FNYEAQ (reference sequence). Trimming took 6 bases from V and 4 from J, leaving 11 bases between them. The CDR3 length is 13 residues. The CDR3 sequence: CASSKQGSDTQYF. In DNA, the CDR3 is TGTGCCAGCAGTAAACAGGGATCAGATACGCAGTATTTT.

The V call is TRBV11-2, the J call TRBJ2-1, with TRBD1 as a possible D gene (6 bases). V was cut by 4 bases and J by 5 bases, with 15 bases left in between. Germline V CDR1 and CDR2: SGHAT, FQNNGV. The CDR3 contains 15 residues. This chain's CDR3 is CASSYRQARDNEQFF. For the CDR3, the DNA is TGTGCCAGCAGCTACCGACAGGCCCGAGACAATGAGCAGTTCTTC.

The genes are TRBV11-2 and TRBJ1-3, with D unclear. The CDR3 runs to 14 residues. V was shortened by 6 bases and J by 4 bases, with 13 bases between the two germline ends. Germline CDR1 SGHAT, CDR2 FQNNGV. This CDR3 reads CASRTSGVGNTIYF. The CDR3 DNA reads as TGTGCCAGCAGAACCTCCGGGGTCGGAAACACCATATATTTT.

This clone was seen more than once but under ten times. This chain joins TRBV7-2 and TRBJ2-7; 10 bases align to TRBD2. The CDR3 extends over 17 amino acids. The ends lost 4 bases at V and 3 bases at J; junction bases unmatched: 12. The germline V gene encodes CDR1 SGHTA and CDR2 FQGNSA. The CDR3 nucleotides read TGTGCCAGCAGCTCATCACTACTAGCGGGACGGAACTACGAGCAGTACTTC. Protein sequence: CASSSSLLAGRNYEQYF.

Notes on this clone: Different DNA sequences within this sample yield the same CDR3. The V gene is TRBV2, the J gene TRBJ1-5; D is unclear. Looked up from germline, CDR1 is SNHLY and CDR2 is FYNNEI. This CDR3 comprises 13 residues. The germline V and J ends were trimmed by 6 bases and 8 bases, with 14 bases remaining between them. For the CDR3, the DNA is TGTGCCAGCAGCCCTGGGAGGGCAGAGCCCCAGCATTTT. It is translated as CASSPGRAEPQHF.

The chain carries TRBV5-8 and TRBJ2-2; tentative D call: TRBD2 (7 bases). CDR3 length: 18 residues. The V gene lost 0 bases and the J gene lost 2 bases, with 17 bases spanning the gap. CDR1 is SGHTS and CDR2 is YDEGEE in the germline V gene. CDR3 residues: CASSLARGALPNTGELFF. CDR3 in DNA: TGTGCCAGCAGCTTGGCCCGGGGGGCCCTACCAAACACCGGGGAGCTGTTTTTT.

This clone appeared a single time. CDR3 protein: CASNDRTGDKGNTIYF. CDR3 in DNA: TGTGCCAGCAATGATCGGACAGGGGATAAGGGAAACACCATATATTTT. J is TRBJ1-3 and V is TRBV6-6; TRBD1 aligns across 9 bases. Germline lookup yields CDR1 MNHNY and CDR2 SVGAGI (reference sequence). The V gene end was trimmed by 7 bases and the J gene end by 4 bases; junction bases not matched to a gene: 11. The CDR3 loop spans 16 amino acids.

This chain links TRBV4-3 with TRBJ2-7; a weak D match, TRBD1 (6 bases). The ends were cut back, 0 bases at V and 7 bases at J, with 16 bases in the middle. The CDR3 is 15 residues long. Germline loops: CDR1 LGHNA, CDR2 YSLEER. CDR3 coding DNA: TGCGCCAGCAGCCAAGACCCAGGTTACAGGGAAGAGCAGTACTTC. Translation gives CASSQDPGYREEQYF.

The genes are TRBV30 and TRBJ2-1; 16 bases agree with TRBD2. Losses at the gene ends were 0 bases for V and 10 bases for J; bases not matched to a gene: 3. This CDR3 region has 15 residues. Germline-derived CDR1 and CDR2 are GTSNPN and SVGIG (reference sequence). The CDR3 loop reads CAWSVRGLAGGEQFF. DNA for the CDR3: TGTGCCTGGAGTGTAAGGGGACTAGCGGGAGGGGAGCAGTTCTTC.

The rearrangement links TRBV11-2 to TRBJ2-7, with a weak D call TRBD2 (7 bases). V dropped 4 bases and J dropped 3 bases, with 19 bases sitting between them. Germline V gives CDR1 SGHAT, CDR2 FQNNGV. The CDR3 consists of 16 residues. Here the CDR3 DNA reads TGTGCCAGCAGCTCCAGAGGGGGGGAGAAGAACTACGAGCAGTACTTC. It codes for CASSSRGGEKNYEQYF.